Included here is one TCR beta chain sequence, with context. The antigen it binds to is not known. Base qualities are not at hand, and no much larger clone is one base apart. The library was generated by the immunoSEQ multiplex PCR assay. The multiplex PCR relied on a mix of 60 forward primers for TCR Vbeta segments and 13 reverse primers for TCR Jbeta segments. A multiplex PCR assay on genomic DNA amplified the CDR3 region of rearranged TCR beta genes. Amplified TCR beta libraries were sequenced as 87-base-pair reads on the Illumina HiSeq System. In the authors' own workflow: A later analysis counted 65 million to 90 million unique TCR beta chains across the 666 repertoires, and 10 million to 11 million of these chains were shared by at least two donors. Raw reads were error-corrected and collapsed into unique sequences by a nearest-neighbor algorithm in which closely related sequences were merged to remove PCR and sequencing errors. CDR3 sequences were aligned to IMGT reference sequences to assign V, D and J gene segments. For a sequence to be retained, a match of at least six nucleotides was required to both a V gene segment and a J gene segment. A rearrangement was called productive if the CDR3 had no stop codons and remained in frame with V and J, and every other rearrangement was called non-productive. CDR3 was defined by IMGT convention, running from the second conserved V-encoded cysteine to the conserved J-encoded phenylalanine. The earlier analysis of some 580 of the donors excluded any sequence lacking an unambiguous match to a single V gene segment. An earlier analysis of about 600 of the donors called V segments functional above 56.7% productive rearrangements and segregating when the between-donor standard deviation exceeded 5%. A statistical classification framework was built to diagnose cytomegalovirus status from the catalog of TCR beta chain sequences. In a later analysis, V and J genes were assigned by comparing TCR nucleotide sequences against IMGT/GENE-DB human TR gene sequences. A later analysis assigned CDR3 sequences and most-parsimonious VDJ recombination scenarios with the TCRdist pipeline. A later analysis defined each TCR beta chain by its CDR3 amino acid sequence plus V-gene family, and excluded reads lacking a unique V-gene family. A later analysis removed several hundred highly shared, low-generation-probability nucleotide sequences to deal with suspected cross-contamination and a sequencing artifact. For each public chain, a later analysis derived a clonal expansion index from normalized ranks of inferred template counts within each repertoire. A later analysis computed generation probabilities with a VDJ recombination model fitted to out-of-frame rearrangements, and checked the results against IGoR. In a later analysis, TCR-TCR, TCR-HLA and TCR-CMV co-occurrence was scored with hypergeometric tests, and a repertoire-size bias correction was applied to TCR pairs. To estimate false discovery rates, a later analysis permuted the HLA or CMV assignments 20 times. A later analysis grouped co-occurring TCRs with DBSCAN, adding TCRdist sequence similarity when clustering within HLA-allele-positive subsets. Repertoires with fewer than 30,000 or more than 120,000 public chains were left out of co-occurrence clustering, as were five repertoires with anomalous nucleotide sharing. TCRdb's version of the immuneACCESS table is confined to in-frame rearrangements and falls short of the full clone set. An unresolved V gene accounts for under half of the shortfall where checked; the remainder is of unknown origin. V and J calls and clone size are given by that table; D and trimming were obtained from the DNA. This sample has around 130,000 clones in its table, and approximately 80% of those were observed once. Jointly, the top ten make up 1.5% of the sample.

This entry comes from a study of cytomegalovirus exposure and HLA in healthy donors (dated by TCRdb to 2017 to 2019). Describing the broader study: According to an earlier analysis of 587 of the donors, some 180 million T cells yielded 100 million or so unique TCR beta sequences and 276 Gb of sequence data. An early release covering roughly 640 HLA-typed donors comprised about 320 gigabases of sequencing data and around 80 million unique TCR sequences. The genetic ancestry cluster associated with self-reported Caucasian donors included 81% of the roughly 360 genotyped donors. The study aimed to test whether signatures of past pathogen exposure could be identified by cataloging public T cell receptors. The study used immunosequencing to profile the T cell repertoires of hundreds of subjects and linked those repertoires to cytomegalovirus serostatus. Besides the first cohort of approximately 670 subjects, a separate validation cohort made up of about 120 different subjects was used. The study combined high-throughput TCR immunosequencing, statistical association of individual TCRs with disease status, and machine learning to predict cytomegalovirus infection status. A later analysis re-examined previously published TCR beta repertoires from roughly 650 donors and added high-resolution HLA genotyping to investigate patterns of TCR occurrence. Rather than using new phenotypic data, the later analysis identified candidate immune exposures from TCR beta sequences and from how often those sequences occurred across donors. An earlier analysis of 587 of the donors used high-throughput TCR beta sequencing to judge whether each TCR beta V gene segment behaved as functional or pseudogenic. Donor age, sex, ethnicity and CMV serostatus were compiled alongside the repertoire data. A later genetic analysis used genome-wide SNP genotypes for 398 of the 666 donors, treating that subset as a discovery cohort. Every repertoire in the discovery cohort had been generated on one and the same sequencing platform. HLA typing included class I and class II loci at four-digit resolution. Typing coverage varied by locus: about 620-630 donors for A, B, C, DRB1 and DQB1; approximately 560 for DQA1; around 570 for DPA1; approximately 470 for DPB1. Four to six DR-DQ haplotypes were handled as single units for association and clustering because linkage in the cohort was strong. Among about 360 genotyped donors of the cohort, an average of 235,054 unique TCR beta nucleotide sequences were sequenced per donor, roughly a sixth of them non-productive.

What the work shows at the level of the full study, not this receptor alone: A group of highly shared sequence variants was considered likely to be a technical artifact of the sequencing pipeline. According to a later analysis, TCR association rates differed among HLA loci, with DRB1 alleles showing the most associated TCRs and HLA-C alleles showing the fewest. Correlated functional status among segregating V segments might be attributable to linkage disequilibrium, but an unknown experimental factor could not be ruled out. A further reported finding was that TCR beta sequences accurately predicted the HLA-A and HLA-B alleles for most subjects in the first cohort. The earlier analysis of around 600 of the donors excluded 15 to 20 rarely observed V segments, including chromosome 9 orphons, because counts were too low. For the cohort, immune exposure information was limited to CMV serostatus. Across donors, most TCR sequences were observed very rarely, whereas some public TCRs were present in many individuals. Roughly uniform sequencing depth across donors was assumed in presence/absence analyses, although this assumption may not hold. It was suggested by the authors that the approach could potentially be generalized to other disease states and immunological phenotypes. Specific HLA alleles were associated with roughly 17,000 TCR beta sequences at a false discovery rate of 0.05 in a later analysis. Several of the top co-occurrence clusters appeared to be linked to parvovirus B19, influenza, CMV and Epstein-Barr virus, according to a later analysis. In vitro tests confirmed that a few of the cytomegalovirus-associated TCR beta chains recognize cytomegalovirus antigens. HLA typing was unavailable for some donors at each locus, so association tests used only the typed subset. Compared with the roughly 700-donor mean, donors in an Asian-associated ancestry cluster had fewer N-insertions in productive TCRs, according to a later genetic analysis. In this cohort, only TCR beta chains were sequenced, and detectable features were limited by the absence of alpha or paired-chain data. An earlier analysis of 587 of the donors showed that most TCR beta V segments appeared in productive rearrangements either about 87% or about 30% of the time, which broadly matched IMGT annotations. A later genetic analysis associated a missense DCLRE1C variant with V-gene and J-gene trimming of TCR beta chains, and an independent cohort replicated the association. A later analysis found that HLA-associated TCR beta chains were more clonally expanded and had lower generation probabilities than equally common non-associated chains. The classifier was reported to diagnose cytomegalovirus status with high specificity and sensitivity in both the original and validation cohorts. Most CMV-associated TCR beta chains appeared to be HLA-restricted in a later analysis, and the HLA associations seemed to be driven largely by CMV exposure. Assigning TCR associations to individual alleles was difficult when HLA alleles, especially DR and DQ, strongly co-occurred. Some IMGT-functional V segments, including TRBV6-2 and TRBV6-3, could not be told apart with the 87-base-pair reads, so those segments were excluded. The study listed approximately 150 TCR beta chains as associated with cytomegalovirus.

Relative to germline, V is 5 bases shorter and J is 0 bases shorter, with 11 bases between their ends. The germline V gene sets CDR1 to MNHEY and CDR2 to SVGAGI. Taken from cysteine to phenylalanine, the CDR3 has 15 residues. The only DNA kept is the CDR3, 45 bases in frame from the first base. The cohort comprised around 700 healthy bone marrow donors. At the time of sampling, every cohort member was nominally healthy, though immune exposures that went unrecorded were likely present. The donor tested CMV seronegative, placing the donor among the 350 or so seronegative members of the cohort. Every donor gave a peripheral blood sample, and the peripheral blood mononuclear cells from that sample were used for TCR beta sequencing. Genomic DNA extraction from the blood cell samples was performed with the Qiagen DNeasy Blood Extraction Kit.

This sequence uses TRBV6-5 and TRBJ2-4; the D gene is perhaps TRBD2, from 6 matching bases. The sequencing input was PBMCs. This TCR derives from a woman in her late teens or twenties in good health and CMV-seronegative. The nucleotide sequence is TGTGCCAGCAGTCGAGCGGGCCTAGCCAAAAACATTCAGTACTTC. Its translation is CASSRAGLAKNIQYF.